A single TCR beta chain is shown here with its context. The antigen remains unidentified. The method was immunoSEQ multiplex PCR; TCRdb's version includes in-frame clones alone and lacks a portion of them. Of nearly 90,000 clones in the sample, around 83% were seen once. The record originates from a study of graft-versus-host responses after intestinal transplantation. Unmatched junction bases numbered 10, after V lost 7 bases and J lost 2 bases. The length of the CDR3 is 15 residues. CDR1 and CDR2 from the germline V gene are LNHDA and SQIVND (reference sequence). This sequence originates from a human donor who received an intestinal transplant. The specimen was unstimulated CD8+ T cells sorted from spleen or lymph node cells, collected before intestinal transplant. The genes are TRBV19 and TRBJ2-5, with 7 bases aligning to TRBD1. CDR3 region: CASTARTGFQETQYF. For the CDR3, the DNA is TGTGCCAGTACCGCTCGGACAGGCTTTCAAGAGACCCAGTACTTC.